This T cell receptor beta chain was captured by sequencing in a study of shared clonotypes between healthy human individuals. Generated by immunoSEQ multiplex PCR, the TCRdb table keeps only in-frame clones and is missing some. The table includes over 700,000 clones, 72% detected once. Per germline, CDR1 SGHKS and CDR2 YYEKEE (reference sequence). CDR3 size: 13 residues. The V end was cut by 2 bases, the J end by 5 bases, with 10 bases between. This clonotype was sampled from a woman aged 25 to 39 in good health. The gene calls are TRBV5-5 and TRBJ2-5; D might be TRBD1 (5 bases). The sample comprised memory CD4+ T cells sorted from blood. Subset given: CD45RA-negative fraction. In DNA form, the CDR3 reads TGTGCCAGCAGCTTTGGGGCGCAGGAGACCCAGTACTTC. It is translated as CASSFGAQETQYF.